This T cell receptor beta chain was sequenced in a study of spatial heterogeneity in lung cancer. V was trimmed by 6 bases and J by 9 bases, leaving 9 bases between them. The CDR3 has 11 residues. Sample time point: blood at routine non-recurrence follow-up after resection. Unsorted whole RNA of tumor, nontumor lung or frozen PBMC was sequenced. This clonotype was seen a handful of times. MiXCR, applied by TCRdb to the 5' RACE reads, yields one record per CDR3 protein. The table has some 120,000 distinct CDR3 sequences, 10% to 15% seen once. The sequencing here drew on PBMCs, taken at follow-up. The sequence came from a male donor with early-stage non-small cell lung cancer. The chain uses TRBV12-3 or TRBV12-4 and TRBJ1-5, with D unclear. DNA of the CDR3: TGTGCCAGCAGCCTCTGGGGGCCCCAGCATTTT. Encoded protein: CASSLWGPQHF.